This TCR beta chain was captured in a study of regulatory T cells in long-lasting Graves disease. Findings of the study overall: Graves' patients with persistent disease showed TCR diversity lower than patients newly diagnosed. The study found TRBV28, TRBJ1-2 and TRBJ2-5 favored in persistent disease.

CDR1 and CDR2 (germline): DFQATT, SNEGSKA (reference sequence). Trimming removed 6 bases from V and 5 bases from J, with 20 bases in between. This CDR3 is built from 14 residues. Regarding time point: persistent/refractory GD, antithyroid drugs over 5 years with positive TRAb. Construction of the TCR library relied on RNA isolated from PBMCs. Combining iRepertoire HTBI primers with Arm-PCR of CDR3 regions, the authors built TCR beta libraries. TCRdb called the multiplex PCR reads again in MiXCR, with one record for every CDR3 protein. The table shows about 470,000 distinct CDR3 sequences, with roughly 21% occurring only once. This clonotype has more than one count but fewer than ten. The target antigen is unknown.

The sample in question was peripheral blood mononuclear cells (PBMCs), obtained when the disease was refractory, from a patient treated with antithyroid drugs. The sequence was obtained from a female donor with Graves disease. The rearrangement uses TRBV20-1 and TRBJ2-7; possible D gene TRBD2, 5 bases. The CDR3 region is CSAGGHIDPDEQYF. The CDR3 DNA sequence: TGCAGTGCGGGCGGGCACATCGACCCGGACGAGCAGTACTTC.